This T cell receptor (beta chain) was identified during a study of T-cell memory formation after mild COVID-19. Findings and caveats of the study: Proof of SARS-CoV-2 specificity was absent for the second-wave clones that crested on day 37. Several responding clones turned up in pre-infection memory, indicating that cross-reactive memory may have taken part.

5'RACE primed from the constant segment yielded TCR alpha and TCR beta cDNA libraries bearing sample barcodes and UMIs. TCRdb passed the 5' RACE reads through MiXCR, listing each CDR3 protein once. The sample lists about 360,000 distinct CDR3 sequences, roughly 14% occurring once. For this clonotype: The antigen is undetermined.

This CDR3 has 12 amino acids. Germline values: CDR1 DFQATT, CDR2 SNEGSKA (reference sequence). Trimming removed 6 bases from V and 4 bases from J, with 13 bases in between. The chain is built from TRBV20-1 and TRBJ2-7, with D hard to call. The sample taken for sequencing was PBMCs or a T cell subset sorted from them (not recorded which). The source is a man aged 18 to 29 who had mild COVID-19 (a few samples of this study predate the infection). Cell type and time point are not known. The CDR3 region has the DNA TGCAGTGCCATAGCAGACAAGTACGAGCAGTACTTC. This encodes CSAIADKYEQYF.